The rows below give T cell receptor beta chains drawn from one sample of a study of neurological immune-mediated disorders. TCRdb reanalysed the 5' RACE reads using MiXCR and keeps one entry per CDR3 protein. The table includes about 18,000 distinct CDR3 sequences, about 14% detected once. The specimen sequenced was CD4+ T cells from blood. The source is a woman aged 55 to 70 with HTLV-1-associated myelopathy (HAM/TSP). Both conserved end residues are part of each CDR3. Each record gives: CDR3 length, D gene, J gene, V gene, CDR3 protein. The D gene is left open where the match is weak.

len: 14
d_gene: NA
j_gene: TRBJ1-5
v_gene: TRBV19
CDR3aa: CASSISGDNQPQHF

len: 14
d_gene: NA
j_gene: TRBJ2-7
v_gene: TRBV15
CDR3aa: CATSRETISYEQYF

len: 13
d_gene: NA
j_gene: TRBJ1-1
v_gene: TRBV29-1
CDR3aa: CSVGDRVNTEAFF

len: 13
d_gene: NA
j_gene: TRBJ1-1
v_gene: TRBV5-1
CDR3aa: CASRPSQRTEAFF

len: 16
d_gene: TRBD2
j_gene: TRBJ2-1
v_gene: TRBV5-1
CDR3aa: CASNWGSGSSYNEQFF

len: 14
d_gene: TRBD1
j_gene: TRBJ2-5
v_gene: TRBV20-1
CDR3aa: CSAPGQGAGETQYF

len: 15
d_gene: TRBD2
j_gene: TRBJ2-3
v_gene: TRBV18
CDR3aa: CASSPPLAGTDTQYF

len: 13
d_gene: NA
j_gene: TRBJ2-6
v_gene: TRBV29-1
CDR3aa: CSVATLGANVLTF

len: 17
d_gene: TRBD2
j_gene: TRBJ2-6
v_gene: TRBV6-1
CDR3aa: CASRGLAGFSGANVLTF

len: 13
d_gene: NA
j_gene: TRBJ2-1
v_gene: TRBV19
CDR3aa: CATSSGLAGEQFF

len: 14
d_gene: NA
j_gene: TRBJ1-5
v_gene: TRBV6-2/TRBV6-3
CDR3aa: CASSYGQGGQPQHF

len: 14
d_gene: TRBD2
j_gene: TRBJ2-2
v_gene: TRBV6-6
CDR3aa: CASTSGGGTGELFF

len: 13
d_gene: NA
j_gene: TRBJ2-1
v_gene: TRBV7-9
CDR3aa: CASSPRANNEQFF

len: 16
d_gene: TRBD2
j_gene: TRBJ2-1
v_gene: TRBV6-5
CDR3aa: CASSVWSAGDYNEQFF

len: 13
d_gene: NA
j_gene: TRBJ1-2
v_gene: TRBV6-4
CDR3aa: CAIGDTRNYGYTF

len: 14
d_gene: NA
j_gene: TRBJ2-7
v_gene: TRBV5-1
CDR3aa: CASATGTPLSEQYF

len: 14
d_gene: NA
j_gene: TRBJ2-3
v_gene: TRBV7-2
CDR3aa: CASSLGLSTDTQYF

len: 15
d_gene: TRBD2
j_gene: TRBJ2-1
v_gene: TRBV20-1
CDR3aa: CSARHQRTSGIEQFF

len: 15
d_gene: NA
j_gene: TRBJ2-2
v_gene: TRBV7-2
CDR3aa: CASKASRTNTGELFF

len: 15
d_gene: NA
j_gene: TRBJ1-2
v_gene: TRBV5-1
CDR3aa: CASSGRTETNYGYTF

len: 15
d_gene: NA
j_gene: TRBJ2-3
v_gene: TRBV24-1
CDR3aa: CATSDLSQGTDTQYF

len: 15
d_gene: TRBD2
j_gene: TRBJ2-7
v_gene: TRBV3-1
CDR3aa: CASSQDYSGGYEQYF

len: 16
d_gene: NA
j_gene: TRBJ2-3
v_gene: TRBV5-4
CDR3aa: CASSFGQAPSTDTQYF

len: 15
d_gene: TRBD2
j_gene: TRBJ2-3
v_gene: TRBV12-3/TRBV12-4
CDR3aa: CASSFGREGPDTQYF

len: 17
d_gene: NA
j_gene: TRBJ2-3
v_gene: TRBV10-3
CDR3aa: CAISGGIKSLPTDTQYF

len: 12
d_gene: NA
j_gene: TRBJ1-4
v_gene: TRBV4-3
CDR3aa: CASGNFNEKLFF

len: 13
d_gene: NA
j_gene: TRBJ2-7
v_gene: TRBV20-1
CDR3aa: CSAGRTGIYEQYF

len: 15
d_gene: TRBD1
j_gene: TRBJ2-5
v_gene: TRBV12-3/TRBV12-4
CDR3aa: CASSLGQRRGETQYF

len: 15
d_gene: NA
j_gene: TRBJ2-5
v_gene: TRBV11-2
CDR3aa: CASSSSLDTRWTQYF

len: 15
d_gene: TRBD1
j_gene: TRBJ1-1
v_gene: TRBV5-1
CDR3aa: CASSSETGDDTEAFF

len: 14
d_gene: TRBD1
j_gene: TRBJ1-4
v_gene: TRBV9
CDR3aa: CASSRDSTNEKLFF